The 29 T cell receptor beta chains listed next were all sequenced from one sample in a study of blood T cell repertoires in COVID-19. Using immunoSEQ multiplex PCR, the repertoire was profiled, and TCRdb retains in-frame clones only, with some absent. The table records approximately 110,000 clones, 85% of them present only once. Sequenced: peripheral blood. All receptors come from a human donor in a cohort sampled during active COVID-19.

The chain joins TRBV24-1 to TRBJ1-5; D is undetermined. V was cut by 6 bases and J by 2 bases, with 4 bases left in between. Germline loops: CDR1 KGHDR, CDR2 SFDVKD. The CDR3 totals 12 residues. The CDR3, as DNA: TGTGCCACCAGTCAGGGCAATCAGCCCCAGCATTTT. It yields the protein CATSQGNQPQHF.

The V gene is TRBV7-2, the J gene TRBJ1-2; 9 bases are shared with TRBD1. Losses at the gene ends were 1 base for V and 7 bases for J; bases not matched to a gene: 13. The CDR3 is 17 amino acids. The germline gives CDR1 SGHTA, CDR2 FQGNSA. The CDR3 coding sequence is TGTGCCAGCAGCTTAGGTCCGGGGACAGGGCCGACCAGTGGCTACACCTTC. Translating it yields CASSLGPGTGPTSGYTF.

This chain joins TRBV5-4 and TRBJ2-3, with a possible D match to TRBD2 (6 bases). The germline V gene has CDR1 SGHNT and CDR2 YYREEE (reference sequence). The germline V and J ends were trimmed by 2 bases and 2 bases, with 12 bases remaining between them. The CDR3 length is 15 residues. CDR3 sequence reads: CASSFPGVYTDTQYF. The CDR3 nucleotides read TGTGCCAGCAGCTTCCCGGGGGTCTACACAGATACGCAGTATTTT.

This chain joins TRBV4-1 and TRBJ1-5, with D unresolved. Germline values: CDR1 MGHRA, CDR2 YSYEKL. The CDR3 has 14 amino acids. V was cut by 3 bases and J by 5 bases, with 11 bases left in between. The CDR3 here is CASSQQEEDQPQHF. CDR3 nucleotides: TGCGCCAGCAGCCAGCAGGAGGAAGATCAGCCCCAGCATTTT.

The V call is TRBV19, the J call TRBJ1-1, with 7 bases fitting TRBD1. The length of the CDR3 is 13 residues. The junction had 7 bases not matched to a gene; V was cut back by 5 bases and J by 7 bases. Germline CDR1 is LNHDA and CDR2 is SQIVND (reference sequence). The CDR3 region has the DNA TGTGCCAGTAGTCAACAGGGGTGGGGTGAAGCTTTCTTT. Its protein is CASSQQGWGEAFF.

This chain joins TRBV6-5 and TRBJ1-2; the D is unclear. V lost 1 base to trimming and J lost 3 bases, with 6 bases between them. Per the germline V gene, CDR1 is MNHEY and CDR2 is SVGAGI. This CDR3 is built from 13 residues. The CDR3 region is CASSYLTDYGYTF. Written as DNA, the CDR3 is TGTGCCAGCAGTTACTTAACGGACTATGGCTACACCTTC.

The CDR3 region has the DNA TGTGCCAGCAGCCAAGTAGTCACTGAAGCTTTCTTT. Translating gives CASSQVVTEAFF. The chain uses TRBV6-5 and TRBJ1-1; D ambiguous. Germline CDR1 is MNHEY and CDR2 is SVGAGI. The CDR3 totals 12 residues. V was trimmed by 6 bases and J by 4 bases, leaving 9 bases between them.

The chain has TRBV6-2 or TRBV6-3 and TRBJ1-5; D gene uncertain. Deletions cut 4 bases from V and 2 bases from J, with 9 bases between. Germline lookup yields CDR1 MNHEY and CDR2 SVGEGT. This CDR3 has 14 amino acids. CDR3 DNA: TGTGCCAGCAGTTCTTGGGGAGGCAATCAGCCCCAGCATTTT. Residues: CASSSWGGNQPQHF.

The rearrangement joins TRBV24-1 to TRBJ2-7, with 8 bases identical to TRBD2. This CDR3 region has 15 residues. The V and J ends lost 3 bases and 6 bases, in that order; junction bases with no gene match: 9. Germline V gene sequence: CDR1 KGHDR, CDR2 SFDVKD. As DNA, the CDR3 is TGTGCCACCAGTGATGGCCCAGCGGGGGAGGGCGAGCAGTACTTC. It specifies CATSDGPAGEGEQYF.

The chain uses TRBV11-2 and TRBJ2-2; unclear D gene. The CDR3 contains 13 residues. V was trimmed by 1 base and J by 4 bases, leaving 4 bases between them. Germline V gives CDR1 SGHAT, CDR2 FQNNGV. CDR3 bases: TGTGCCAGCAGCTTAGTCGTCACCGGGGAGCTGTTTTTT. Its translation: CASSLVVTGELFF.

The chain employs TRBV6-1 and TRBJ2-7; D not certain. The ends were cut back, 0 bases at V and 2 bases at J, with 11 bases in the middle. Per germline, CDR1 MNHNS and CDR2 SASEGT. This CDR3 region has 15 residues. In nucleotides, the CDR3 is TGTGCCAGCAGTGAAGCGCTCTGGCCGCCCTACGAGCAGTACTTC. It yields the protein CASSEALWPPYEQYF.

The V and J genes are TRBV9 and TRBJ2-7, with a tentative D call TRBD2 (6 bases). Germline V gene data show CDR1 as SGDLS and CDR2 as YYNGEE. The CDR3 covers 15 residues. V lost 0 bases and J 5 bases, leaving 15 bases between the germline ends. CDR3 DNA: TGTGCCAGCAGCGTAGCGCCAGCCGGGGAGGACGAGCAGTACTTC. This translates into CASSVAPAGEDEQYF.

CDR3 sequence reads: CASTLDGGATPLHF. The CDR3 nucleotides are TGTGCCAGCACTCTGGATGGCGGGGCTACACCCCTCCACTTT. The chain uses TRBV6-5 and TRBJ1-6; tentative D call: TRBD1 (5 bases). Germline V lookup: CDR1 MNHEY, CDR2 SVGAGI. The CDR3 length is 14 residues. Deletions cut 7 bases from V and 11 bases from J, with 18 bases between.

Of note for this clone: This same CDR3 is encoded by further DNA sequences in the sample. The rearrangement uses TRBV7-2 and TRBJ2-2; D is uncertain. V shed 3 bases and J shed 0 bases, with 5 bases lying between them. Germline assignment: CDR1 SGHTA and CDR2 FQGNSA. The CDR3 totals 14 residues. The CDR3 DNA reads TGTGCCAGCAGCTTCAGTGCGAACACCGGGGAGCTGTTTTTT. It codes for CASSFSANTGELFF.

This rearrangement joins TRBV11-1 to TRBJ1-5; the D is unclear. The CDR3 runs 13 residues. The germline CDR1 and CDR2 sequences are SGHAT and FQDESV (reference sequence). The V end was cut by 1 base, the J end by 5 bases, with 6 bases between. The CDR3 bases are TGTGCCAGCAGCTTAGGGCCCGATCAGCCCCAGCATTTT. Translation: CASSLGPDQPQHF.

This chain joins TRBV5-4 and TRBJ2-7, with D possibly matching TRBD1 (6 bases). Germline values: CDR1 SGHNT, CDR2 YYREEE (reference sequence). The V end lost 4 bases, the J end lost 0 bases, and 11 bases lay between the germline ends. The CDR3 spans 14 residues. CDR3 sequence reads: CASSTRGVSYEQYF. CDR3 DNA: TGTGCCAGCAGCACCAGGGGCGTCTCCTACGAGCAGTACTTC.

The rearrangement joins TRBV30 to TRBJ1-6, with TRBD1 identical over 7 bases. CDR1 and CDR2 (germline): GTSNPN, SVGIG (reference sequence). The CDR3 is made up of 14 amino acids. V trimming: 1 base; J trimming: 7 bases; junction bases outside the gene matches: 4. The CDR3 DNA follows: TGTGCCTGGAGTGACGGGACAGTCAATTCACCCCTCCACTTT. It encodes CAWSDGTVNSPLHF.

The V and J genes are TRBV6-5 and TRBJ2-2; 7 bases map to TRBD1. Unmatched junction bases numbered 10, after V lost 6 bases and J lost 6 bases. The germline CDR1 and CDR2 sequences are MNHEY and SVGAGI. The CDR3 extends over 15 amino acids. The CDR3 region has the DNA TGTGCCAGCAGGGGAGACAGGGCTCTCGCCGGGGAGCTGTTTTTT. Translating gives CASRGDRALAGELFF.

Only one count was recorded for this clone. The CDR3 DNA is TGTGCCAGCAGCCAAAACCTAGCGGGGGTTACAGATACGCAGTATTTT. Encoded protein: CASSQNLAGVTDTQYF. This chain uses TRBV14 with TRBJ2-3; TRBD2 matches 10 bases. The V segment lost 2 bases and the J segment 3 bases; nucleotides outside the gene matches: 5. CDR1 is SGHDN and CDR2 is FVKESK in the germline V gene. The CDR3 totals 16 residues.

CDR3 sequence reads: CASSQGAGFTYEQYF. The CDR3 region has the DNA TGTGCCAGCAGCCAGGGGGCCGGATTCACCTACGAGCAGTACTTC. V is TRBV14 and J is TRBJ2-7, with a weak D call TRBD1 (6 bases). Germline loops: CDR1 SGHDN, CDR2 FVKESK. The length of the CDR3 is 15 residues. The V gene lost 3 bases and the J gene lost 2 bases, with 14 bases spanning the gap.

This clone was picked up one time. The chain joins TRBV30 to TRBJ1-3, with 9 bases that match TRBD1. The CDR3 covers 14 residues. The ends lost 4 bases at V and 3 bases at J; junction bases unmatched: 4. Germline V CDR1 and CDR2: GTSNPN, SVGIG (reference sequence). CDR3 bases: TGTGCCTGGACGACAGGGGGAAATGGAAACACCATATATTTT. This encodes CAWTTGGNGNTIYF.

The genes are TRBV7-9 and TRBJ2-3; 11 nucleotides align to TRBD2. The CDR3 sequence is 17 residues long. Germline CDR1 and CDR2: SEHNR and FQNEAQ (reference sequence). J gave up 3 bases and V 0 bases, and 5 bases lay outside the gene matches. CDR3 in amino acids: CASSLASGGAWTDTQYF. The DNA of the CDR3 is TGTGCCAGCAGCTTAGCTAGCGGGGGGGCCTGGACAGATACGCAGTATTTT.

This chain connects TRBV29-1 to TRBJ2-4, with D perhaps TRBD2 (6 bases). CDR1 SQVTM and CDR2 ANQGSEA come from the germline V gene. This CDR3 comprises 11 residues. The ends were cut back, 5 bases at V and 7 bases at J, with 9 bases in the middle. The CDR3 nucleotides read TGCAGCGTTCGGGAGCGGAACATTCAGTACTTC. Residues: CSVRERNIQYF.

V gene TRBV24-1 combines with J gene TRBJ2-2; D might be TRBD1 (6 bases). Trimming cost V 1 base and J 1 base, with 12 bases left between them. The CDR3 contains 17 residues. Per germline, CDR1 KGHDR and CDR2 SFDVKD. This CDR3 is CATSDFGGGLNTGELFF. The CDR3 nucleotides read TGTGCCACCAGTGATTTTGGGGGCGGCCTGAACACCGGGGAGCTGTTTTTT.

This chain links TRBV18 with TRBJ1-5; D uncertain. Germline lookup yields CDR1 KGHSH and CDR2 LQKENI. The ends were cut back, 4 bases at V and 5 bases at J, with 9 bases in the middle. The CDR3 is 13 amino acids. CDR3 nucleotide sequence: TGTGCCAGCTCACGAGGGAGAGATCAGCCCCAGCATTTT. Translated: CASSRGRDQPQHF.

The chain recombines TRBV5-1 with TRBJ2-1; the D is unclear. The CDR3 totals 16 residues. V was shortened by 3 bases and J by 1 base, with 14 bases between the two germline ends. Per the germline V gene, CDR1 is SGHRS and CDR2 is YFSETQ. Written as DNA, the CDR3 is TGCGCCAGCAGCTCCGGTTACACAGCTTCCTACAATGAGCAGTTCTTC. Translating gives CASSSGYTASYNEQFF.

This clone appeared a single time. The chain has TRBV28 and TRBJ1-1; D not certain. V lost 2 bases and J 5 bases, leaving 15 bases between the germline ends. The CDR3 has 15 amino acids. Germline loops: CDR1 MDHEN, CDR2 SYDVKM. CDR3 amino acids: CASSLVLGSETEAFF. DNA for the CDR3: TGTGCCAGCAGTTTAGTTTTGGGCAGTGAAACTGAAGCTTTCTTT.

This clone has just a few counts. The V and J genes are TRBV6-1 and TRBJ2-1, with 10 nucleotides matching TRBD1. Germline V gene sequence: CDR1 MNHNS, CDR2 SASEGT. The CDR3 length is 14 residues. Trimming took 7 bases from V and 12 from J; bases not matched to a gene: 12. CDR3 DNA: TGTGCCAGCATTCAATTCCGGGACAGGGGATGGCAGTTCTTC. Translated: CASIQFRDRGWQFF.

V is TRBV6-5 and J is TRBJ1-2, with 11 bases matching TRBD1. V lost 4 bases to trimming and J lost 5 bases; unmatched junction nucleotides: 9. The length of the CDR3 is 16 residues. Germline V gene lookup returns CDR1 MNHEY and CDR2 SVGAGI. In DNA, the CDR3 is TGTGCCAGCAGTTCTTCCGGGACAGGGGGATTTTATGGCTACACCTTC. Its protein product is CASSSSGTGGFYGYTF.